Shown below are 27 T cell receptor beta chains from a single sample sequenced in a study of T cell repertoires in cytomegalovirus infection. Antigens for these TCRs are unknown. Via MiXCR, TCRdb re-called the reads, giving one row per CDR3 protein. Here the sample spans about 830,000 distinct CDR3 sequences, over 25% being singletons. The sample in question was cultured CD8+ T cells from PBMCs, obtained from culture after CMV antigen stimulation. The receptors here all came from a human donor in good health (CMV status not recorded). Some clones in this sample may be carry-over from other donors' samples.

This clonotype came up a few times. This sequence joins TRBV11-2 and TRBJ2-7, with 16 bases lining up with TRBD2. This CDR3 region has 19 residues. CDR1 is SGHAT, CDR2 FQNNGV, per germline. The CDR3 nucleotides are TGTGCCAGCACCTTATGGCTTGGGACTAGCGGGGGGGCCCTGGGCGAGCAGTACGTC. This encodes CASTLWLGTSGGALGEQYV.

The J gene is TRBJ1-2, the V gene TRBV15, with a weak D call TRBD1 (5 bases). CDR1 is LNHNV and CDR2 is YYDKDF in the germline V gene (reference sequence). V dropped 6 bases and J dropped 8 bases, with 16 bases sitting between them. The CDR3 totals 13 residues. CDR3 region: CATRRIGGLGYTF. The CDR3 coding sequence is TGTGCCACCAGAAGGATTGGGGGTTTAGGCTACACCTTC.

This clonotype has just a few counts. The chain is built from TRBV19 and TRBJ1-2, with D hard to call. Trimming removed 3 bases from V and 6 bases from J, with 14 bases in between. The CDR3 sequence is 14 residues long. The V gene's germline CDR1 is LNHDA and CDR2 SQIVND (reference sequence). The CDR3 sequence is CASSMSSGDHGYTF. CDR3 in DNA: TGTGCCAGTAGTATGTCATCCGGGGATCATGGCTACACCTTC.

This clonotype was detected once. The rearrangement uses TRBV6-1 and TRBJ1-1; weak D call: TRBD1 (5 bases). V lost 5 bases to trimming and J lost 2 bases, with 21 bases between them. Germline CDR1 reads MNHNS; CDR2 reads SASEGT. The CDR3 covers 17 residues. The CDR3 here is CASSYPPGAGPNTEAFF. The CDR3 nucleotides read TGTGCCAGCAGTTACCCCCCCGGGGCGGGACCCAACACTGAAGCTTTCTTT.

The chain combines TRBV7-9 with TRBJ1-2; D gene unclear. The ends were cut back, 1 base at V and 6 bases at J, with 6 bases in the middle. This CDR3 spans 12 amino acids. CDR1 is SEHNR and CDR2 is FQNEAQ in the germline V gene (reference sequence). The CDR3, as DNA: TGTGCCAGCAGCTTAGGACACGATGGCTACACCTTC. Residues: CASSLGHDGYTF.

This clonotype was seen once. V is TRBV27 and J is TRBJ1-6; D is ambiguous. V was shortened by 9 bases and J by 0 bases, with 12 bases between the two germline ends. Germline V CDR1 and CDR2: MNHEY, SMNVEV (reference sequence). The CDR3 has 15 residues. The CDR3 region has the DNA TGTGCCAGTACACGAGGGAGCTCCTATAATTCACCCCTCCACTTT. Encoded protein: CASTRGSSYNSPLHF.

This clonotype was seen a handful of times. The chain employs TRBV6-2 or TRBV6-3 and TRBJ1-4, with 8 nucleotides matching TRBD1. This CDR3 is built from 15 residues. Germline assignment: CDR1 MNHEY and CDR2 SVGEGT. J lost 8 bases, V lost 6 bases, and 11 bases had no gene match. Written as DNA, the CDR3 is TGTGCCAGCAGCACGGACAGGGAATTTCAAGAAAAACTGTTTTTT. It encodes CASSTDREFQEKLFF.

Only a few counts were recorded for this clonotype. The chain combines TRBV12-3 or TRBV12-4 with TRBJ2-5, with a possible D match to TRBD2 (5 bases). This CDR3 region has 13 residues. Trimming removed 3 bases at V and 3 bases at J, with 8 bases between. The CDR3 bases are TGTGCCAGCAGTTTCGCGGAGGAAGAGACCCAGTACTTC. Amino acid sequence: CASSFAEEETQYF.

This clonotype came up a few times. The chain couples TRBV7-9 to TRBJ1-1; D remains unclear. V was pared by 1 base and J by 6 bases, with 9 bases between. This CDR3 contains 13 residues. Germline V gene data show CDR1 as SEHNR and CDR2 as FQNEAQ (reference sequence). The DNA of the CDR3 is TGTGCCAGCAGCTTAGACCCAGGCGCTGAAGCTTTCTTT. This sequence encodes CASSLDPGAEAFF.

The V gene is TRBV27, the J gene TRBJ1-1, with D maybe TRBD1 (6 bases). This CDR3 has 15 residues. Germline V CDR1 and CDR2: MNHEY, SMNVEV (reference sequence). With 1 base removed from V and 3 bases from J, the gap between germline ends came to 12 bases. The CDR3 is CASSLLPGEDTEAFF. The CDR3, as DNA: TGTGCCAGCAGTTTATTACCAGGGGAGGACACTGAAGCTTTCTTT.

The chain is built from TRBV7-9 and TRBJ1-3; D unresolved. Germline CDR1 SEHNR, CDR2 FQNEAQ (reference sequence). The V end lost 7 bases, the J end lost 1 base, and 14 bases lay between the germline ends. The CDR3 covers 15 residues. DNA of the CDR3: TGTGCCAGCACTGGCCAAGGGAGATCTGGAAACACCATATATTTT. Translated: CASTGQGRSGNTIYF.

The chain employs TRBV15 and TRBJ1-5; 8 nucleotides match TRBD1. The CDR3 runs to 15 residues. CDR1 and CDR2 (germline): LNHNV, YYDKDF (reference sequence). V dropped 1 base and J dropped 4; count of bases not matched to a gene: 3. For the CDR3, the DNA is TGTGCCACCAGCAGAGGGACAGGGATGAATCAGCCCCAGCATTTT. Translation gives CATSRGTGMNQPQHF.

CDR3 amino acids: CASSLSGMTYTGELFF. The CDR3 DNA sequence: TGTGCCAGCAGCTTGTCAGGGATGACCTACACCGGGGAGCTGTTTTTT. The genes are TRBV7-2 and TRBJ2-2, with D perhaps TRBD1 (5 bases). Germline V gene sequence: CDR1 SGHTA, CDR2 FQGNSA. The CDR3 loop spans 16 amino acids. V was shortened by 3 bases and J by 3 bases, with 14 bases between the two germline ends.

The J gene is TRBJ2-2, the V gene TRBV19; unclear D gene. V was cut by 3 bases and J by 1 base, with 6 bases left in between. The CDR3 has 14 residues. Germline V gene data show CDR1 as LNHDA and CDR2 as SQIVND (reference sequence). CDR3 in DNA: TGTGCCAGTAGTATTGTTCGGAACACCGGGGAGCTGTTTTTT. It is translated as CASSIVRNTGELFF.

The rearrangement links TRBV19 to TRBJ1-1, with D unresolved. There are 12 residues in the CDR3. V lost 8 bases and J lost 10, with 17 bases in between. CDR1 and CDR2 from the germline V gene are LNHDA and SQIVND (reference sequence). The CDR3 sequence is CASRPGGRGAFF. In DNA, the CDR3 is TGTGCCAGTCGACCGGGAGGGCGCGGAGCTTTCTTT.

V gene TRBV7-8 combines with J gene TRBJ1-2; D remains ambiguous. V was pared by 0 bases and J by 5 bases, with 10 bases between. Per the germline V gene, CDR1 is SGHVS and CDR2 is FQNEAQ. The CDR3 length is 14 residues. CDR3 region: CASSLALEIYGYTF. The CDR3 coding sequence is TGTGCCAGCAGCTTAGCCTTAGAAATATATGGCTACACCTTC.

The V and J genes are TRBV6-1 and TRBJ2-5; D might be TRBD1 or TRBD2, each matching 5 bases. CDR1 and CDR2 from the germline V gene are MNHNS and SASEGT. The V gene lost 4 bases and the J gene lost 5 bases, with 17 bases spanning the gap. The CDR3 consists of 15 residues. This chain's CDR3 is CASSGPGSGCETQYF. In nucleotides, the CDR3 is TGTGCCAGCAGTGGACCGGGGTCAGGGTGTGAGACCCAGTACTTC.

V and J are TRBV6-6 and TRBJ2-7; possible D gene TRBD1, 5 bases. The germline V gene has CDR1 MNHNY and CDR2 SVGAGI (reference sequence). V was pared by 8 bases and J by 3 bases, with 11 bases between. CDR3 size: 12 residues. CDR3 bases: TGTGCCAGCCAGGGAACCCACTACGAGCAGTACGTC. It encodes CASQGTHYEQYV.

V is TRBV6-4 and J is TRBJ2-1; maybe TRBD1 (6 bases). V dropped 0 bases and J dropped 4 bases, with 13 bases sitting between them. Germline CDR1 is MRHNA and CDR2 is SNTAGT. There are 16 residues in the CDR3. The DNA of the CDR3 is TGTGCCAGCAGTGACTCTGAACAGGGTTGGTACAATGAGCAGTTCTTC. Its translation is CASSDSEQGWYNEQFF.

This clonotype appeared once. V is TRBV27 and J is TRBJ2-5; no clear D. The CDR3 length is 13 residues. Germline V gene data show CDR1 as MNHEY and CDR2 as SMNVEV (reference sequence). The V end lost 5 bases, the J end lost 0 bases, and 7 bases lay between the germline ends. The CDR3 sequence: CASSRLDQETQYF. The CDR3 bases are TGTGCCAGCAGTCGCTTGGACCAAGAGACCCAGTACTTC.

As for this clonotype: A junction end diverges from the germline sequence, so it may reflect a read error. This chain connects TRBV7-6 to TRBJ1-6; the D gene is possibly TRBD1 (5 bases). Germline V gene lookup returns CDR1 SGHVS and CDR2 FNYEAQ. This CDR3 is 17 amino acids long. DNA for the CDR3: TGTGTCAGCAGCGAGACAGACCTAAGCTCCTATAATTCACCCCTCCACTTT. It is translated as CVSSETDLSSYNSPLHF.

The chain joins TRBV6-5 to TRBJ2-3; a weak D match, TRBD1 (6 bases). The V end was cut by 6 bases, the J end by 3 bases, with 22 bases between. The CDR3 is made up of 17 amino acids. Germline V gene sequence: CDR1 MNHEY, CDR2 SVGAGI. In DNA, the CDR3 is TGTGCCAGCAGCATCTCGGGACACCCGCTAGGGACAGATACGCAGTATTTT. Translation gives CASSISGHPLGTDTQYF.

J is TRBJ2-2 and V is TRBV7-6, with D unclear. The length of the CDR3 is 12 residues. Germline values: CDR1 SGHVS, CDR2 FNYEAQ. Between the trimmed V and J ends, which lost 4 bases and 5 bases, there was a span of 5 bases. The CDR3 region has the DNA TGTGCCAGCAGCTCGACGACCGGGGAGCTGTTTTTT. This translates into CASSSTTGELFF.

The rearrangement joins TRBV12-3 or TRBV12-4 to TRBJ1-1, with D hard to call. The CDR3 covers 14 residues. Trimming shortened V by 7 bases and J by 1 base, and 13 bases separated the two germline ends. The CDR3 loop is CASKVSRGNTEAFF. CDR3 DNA: TGTGCCAGCAAGGTCAGTCGGGGGAACACTGAAGCTTTCTTT.

The chain joins TRBV7-6 to TRBJ2-1, with 8 bases aligning to TRBD1. This CDR3 spans 17 amino acids. With V trimmed by 5 bases and J by 9 bases, 18 bases remained unmatched. Germline V gene data show CDR1 as SGHVS and CDR2 as FNYEAQ. CDR3 DNA: TGTGCCAGCAGCCCCTTCTTGCAGGGGGCGCGGGATTGTGAGCAGTTCTTC. Residues: CASSPFLQGARDCEQFF.

The V and J genes are TRBV5-1 and TRBJ1-5; D unresolved. The CDR3 has 13 residues. Trimming stripped 1 base from V and 6 bases from J, with 8 bases between. Germline CDR1 is SGHRS and CDR2 is YFSETQ. This CDR3 is CASSLFKGQPQHF. CDR3 nucleotides: TGCGCCAGCAGCTTGTTTAAGGGTCAGCCCCAGCATTTT.

CDR3 coding DNA: TGTGCCAGCAAGGGGCGAAATGAGCAGTTCTTC. Translated: CASKGRNEQFF. The chain is built from TRBV2 and TRBJ2-1, with D maybe TRBD1 (5 bases). V gave up 7 bases and J gave up 7 bases, with 8 bases separating them. The CDR3 covers 11 residues. CDR1 is SNHLY and CDR2 is FYNNEI in the germline V gene.